The 30 T cell receptor beta chains in this list originate from one sample, sequenced in a study of T cell changes during pregnancy in multiple sclerosis. Measured with immunoSEQ multiplex PCR; TCRdb has only the in-frame clones, and not every one. The sample yields 30,000 to 45,000 clones, 75% to 95% seen once. The starting material was CD4+ T cells from peripheral blood mononuclear cells, obtained in the second trimester of pregnancy. The receptors shown here come from a female donor in good health, enrolled as a control in a pregnancy study.

The chain recombines TRBV11-2 with TRBJ2-7; TRBD2 agrees at 11 bases. V lost 2 bases and J lost 4; bases outside the gene matches: 4. This CDR3 spans 15 amino acids. The V gene's germline CDR1 is SGHAT and CDR2 FQNNGV. In DNA form, the CDR3 reads TGTGCCAGCAGCTTATCTAGCGGGGGGCTATACGAGCAGTACTTC. Translating gives CASSLSSGGLYEQYF. The full variable domain, completed using reference TRBV11-2 and TRBJ2-7, is EAGVAQSPRYKIIEKRQSVAFWCNPISGHATLYWYQQILGQGPKLLIQFQNNGVVDDSQLPKDRFSAERLKGVDSTLKIQPAKLEDSAVYLCASSLSSGGLYEQYFGPGTRLTVT.

CDR3 nucleotides: TGTGCCAGCAGCTTAAGTACGGGGGGCAATGAGCAGTTCTTC. This encodes CASSLSTGGNEQFF. This rearrangement joins TRBV11-2 to TRBJ2-1; 7 bases are shared with TRBD2. The junction had 4 bases not matched to a gene; V was cut back by 2 bases and J by 6 bases. CDR1 and CDR2 (germline): SGHAT, FQNNGV. The CDR3 covers 14 residues.

CDR3: CAISDPQSNQPQHF. CDR3 bases: TGTGCCATCAGTGACCCCCAGAGCAATCAGCCCCAGCATTTT. V is TRBV10-3 and J is TRBJ1-5; no definite D call. Germline-derived CDR1 and CDR2 are ENHRY and SYGVKD. Trimming stripped 3 bases from V and 1 base from J, with 7 bases between. The CDR3 extends over 14 amino acids.

The chain employs TRBV27 and TRBJ2-5, with D possibly matching TRBD2 (6 bases). Germline CDR1 is MNHEY and CDR2 is SMNVEV (reference sequence). The CDR3 has 14 amino acids. V was cut by 4 bases and J by 5 bases, with 14 bases left in between. CDR3 loop: CASSSLGGRETQYF. The DNA for the CDR3 is TGTGCCAGCAGTTCTCTGGGGGGTAGGGAGACCCAGTACTTC.

This sequence joins TRBV6-5 and TRBJ2-7; 9 nucleotides match TRBD2. CDR3 length: 15 amino acids. Per the germline V gene, CDR1 is MNHEY and CDR2 is SVGAGI. The trim removed 6 bases at V and 3 bases at J, leaving 9 bases unmatched. For the CDR3, the DNA is TGTGCCAGCAGATTCAGGACTAGCGTAAACTACGAGCAGTACTTC. Its protein product is CASRFRTSVNYEQYF.

V is TRBV30 and J is TRBJ1-1; 7 positions agree with TRBD1. CDR1 is GTSNPN, CDR2 SVGIG, per germline (reference sequence). The length of the CDR3 is 17 residues. After removal of 8 bases from V and 1 base from J, the junction contained 19 bases not matched to a gene. In nucleotides, the CDR3 is TGTGCCCTCGAGGGGGCCCACAGGGGTCGGAGGAACACTGAAGCTTTCTTT. It is translated as CALEGAHRGRRNTEAFF.

V usage is TRBV7-9 and J usage is TRBJ1-5, with 8 bases identical to TRBD1. The germline V gene has CDR1 SEHNR and CDR2 FQNEAQ (reference sequence). The CDR3 is made up of 12 amino acids. The V and J ends lost 6 bases and 9 bases, in that order; junction bases with no gene match: 4. The CDR3 DNA follows: TGTGCCAGCAGAAGCACAGGGGGGCCCCAGCATTTT. Amino acids: CASRSTGGPQHF.

The chain couples TRBV5-4 to TRBJ2-6; D call uncertain. Germline values: CDR1 SGHNT, CDR2 YYREEE (reference sequence). The CDR3 covers 16 residues. The germline V and J ends were trimmed by 4 bases and 0 bases, with 11 bases remaining between them. CDR3 region: CASSPRMASGANVLTF. As DNA, the CDR3 is TGTGCCAGCAGCCCGCGGATGGCCTCTGGGGCCAACGTCCTGACTTTC. Full variable domain (missing parts from reference TRBV5-4 and TRBJ2-6): ETGVTQSPTHLIKTRGQQVTLRCSSQSGHNTVSWYQQALGQGPQFIFQYYREEENGRGNFPPRFSGLQFPNYSSELNVNALELDDSALYLCASSPRMASGANVLTFGAGSRLTVL.

The rearrangement joins TRBV30 to TRBJ1-2; 8 bases agree with TRBD1. Germline loops: CDR1 GTSNPN, CDR2 SVGIG (reference sequence). V shed 0 bases and J 7 bases; nucleotides not matched to a gene: 10. This CDR3 region has 15 residues. The CDR3 DNA follows: TGTGCCTGGAGTGTAACGAGGACAGGGTATAGTGGCTACACCTTC. The encoded protein is CAWSVTRTGYSGYTF. Full variable domain (remainder filled in from reference TRBV30 and TRBJ1-2): SQTIHQWPATLVQPVGSPLSLECTVEGTSNPNLYWYRQAAGRGLQLLFYSVGIGQISSEVPQNLSASRPQDRQFILSSKKLLLSDSGFYLCAWSVTRTGYSGYTFGSGTRLTVV.

CDR3 in DNA: TGCGCCAGCAGCTTGGAAACGAGGAGCTCTGGAAACACCATATATTTT. Translating it yields CASSLETRSSGNTIYF. J is TRBJ1-3 and V is TRBV5-1; D unresolved. The CDR3 has 16 amino acids. The V end lost 0 bases, the J end lost 0 bases, and 10 bases lay between the germline ends. The germline V gene encodes CDR1 SGHRS and CDR2 YFSETQ.

V usage is TRBV11-2 and J usage is TRBJ2-1; tentative D call: TRBD1 (6 bases). The CDR3 runs to 16 residues. Trimming shortened V by 5 bases and J by 7 bases, and 21 bases separated the two germline ends. CDR1 SGHAT and CDR2 FQNNGV come from the germline V gene. The CDR3: CASSLTGTSIWNEQFF. The CDR3 DNA follows: TGTGCCAGCAGCCTCACAGGGACGAGCATTTGGAATGAGCAGTTCTTC.

This clone was detected only once. The chain has TRBV27 and TRBJ2-7, with TRBD1 identical over 8 bases. In germline, CDR1 is MNHEY, CDR2 SMNVEV (reference sequence). The V and J ends lost 4 bases and 2 bases, in that order; junction bases with no gene match: 4. This CDR3 has 14 residues. The CDR3 region has the DNA TGTGCCAGCAGTTCCTGGACAGGGCCCTACGAGCAGTACTTC. Translated: CASSSWTGPYEQYF.

This rearrangement joins TRBV9 to TRBJ2-7; 10 bases agree with TRBD1. Losses at the gene ends were 3 bases for V and 3 bases for J; bases not matched to a gene: 3. From germline, CDR1 is SGDLS and CDR2 YYNGEE. This CDR3 has 14 amino acids. CDR3 region: CASSGRTGGYEQYF. The CDR3 coding sequence is TGTGCCAGCAGCGGCCGGACAGGGGGCTACGAGCAGTACTTC.

This chain connects TRBV4-1 to TRBJ2-7; a weak D match, TRBD2 (6 bases). The V and J ends lost 4 bases and 10 bases respectively, with 29 bases between them. The CDR3 sequence is 17 residues long. Germline V gives CDR1 MGHRA, CDR2 YSYEKL. DNA of the CDR3: TGCGCCAGCAGCCGGGAGTGGCGTCGGCCTAGCGATGGAACCCAGTACTTC. Translating gives CASSREWRRPSDGTQYF.

V usage is TRBV6-6 and J usage is TRBJ1-2; D is undetermined. The V and J ends lost 0 bases and 1 base respectively, with 6 bases between them. Per the germline V gene, CDR1 is MNHNY and CDR2 is SVGAGI (reference sequence). The CDR3 spans 14 residues. CDR3 region: CASSYSGDNYGYTF. The CDR3 bases are TGTGCCAGCAGTTACTCGGGCGATAACTATGGCTACACCTTC.

Points on this clone: Other DNA variants within this sample encode the same CDR3. The gene calls are TRBV7-2 and TRBJ1-5, with D maybe TRBD1 (5 bases). Germline CDR1 is SGHTA and CDR2 is FQGNSA. V lost 6 bases, J lost 5 bases, and 11 bases lay in between. CDR3 length: 13 residues. This CDR3 is CASSIRGDQPQHF. The CDR3 bases are TGTGCCAGCAGTATTCGGGGGGATCAGCCCCAGCATTTT.

The CDR3 spells CASSFDTGGIQYF. DNA of the CDR3: TGCGCCAGCAGCTTCGACACAGGGGGCATTCAGTACTTC. V usage is TRBV5-1 and J usage is TRBJ2-4; 8 bases map to TRBD1. The CDR3 is made up of 13 amino acids. Per the germline V gene, CDR1 is SGHRS and CDR2 is YFSETQ. Losses at the gene ends were 2 bases for V and 9 bases for J; bases not matched to a gene: 4.

The chain joins TRBV6-1 to TRBJ1-5; D ambiguous. Germline V gives CDR1 MNHNS, CDR2 SASEGT. Deletions cut 3 bases from V and 1 base from J, with 13 bases between. CDR3 length: 16 residues. The CDR3 loop is CASSERAPGSNQPQHF. CDR3 DNA sequence: TGTGCCAGCAGTGAGAGGGCCCCCGGAAGCAATCAGCCCCAGCATTTT.

V and J are TRBV28 and TRBJ1-2; D not certain. V lost 8 bases and J 4 bases, leaving 20 bases between the germline ends. CDR1 MDHEN and CDR2 SYDVKM come from the germline V gene. The CDR3 has 15 residues. The CDR3 nucleotides read TGTGCCAGCTCGTTAATGGCAGCTAGGCGCTATGGCTACACCTTC. This codes for CASSLMAARRYGYTF.

The CDR3 loop is CASSPTQGLDEQFF. In DNA form, the CDR3 reads TGTGCCAGCTCACCTACACAGGGGCTGGATGAGCAGTTCTTC. The rearrangement uses TRBV18 and TRBJ2-1, with 7 bases identical to TRBD1. Germline CDR1 reads KGHSH; CDR2 reads LQKENI. This CDR3 contains 14 residues. Trimming took 3 bases from V and 8 from J; bases not matched to a gene: 7.

The chain links TRBV7-9 to TRBJ2-7, with D possibly being TRBD1 (5 bases). Germline CDR1 and CDR2: SEHNR and FQNEAQ (reference sequence). The germline V and J ends were trimmed by 5 bases and 3 bases, with 8 bases remaining between them. The CDR3 loop spans 12 amino acids. CDR3 sequence: CASSPDNYEQYF. The CDR3 DNA reads TGTGCCAGCAGCCCGGACAACTACGAGCAGTACTTC.

The V call is TRBV14, the J call TRBJ2-7; 12 bases line up with TRBD2. Per the germline V gene, CDR1 is SGHDN and CDR2 is FVKESK. The CDR3 length is 16 residues. The trim removed 4 bases at V and 3 bases at J, leaving 7 bases unmatched. CDR3 protein: CASSRGTSGLFYEQYF. For the CDR3, the DNA is TGTGCCAGCAGCCGAGGGACTAGCGGGCTTTTCTACGAGCAGTACTTC.

A remark on this clone: An end of the junction differs from the germline gene, which may be a read error. V gene TRBV13 combines with J gene TRBJ1-3; 8 bases match TRBD1. This CDR3 contains 15 residues. Germline V CDR1 and CDR2: PRHDT, FYEKMQ (reference sequence). The CDR3 loop reads CASSLGTGSGNTIYF. In nucleotides, the CDR3 is TGTGCCAGCAGCCTAGGGACAGGCTCTGGAAACACCATATATTTT.

In its sample, this clone was seen once. J is TRBJ1-5 and V is TRBV6-6; D gene unclear. V was trimmed by 0 bases and J by 6 bases, leaving 12 bases between them. Germline-derived CDR1 and CDR2 are MNHNY and SVGAGI (reference sequence). The CDR3 extends over 15 amino acids. The DNA of the CDR3 is TGTGCCAGCAGTTACTCCAACAGTAAGAGTCAGCCCCAGCATTTT. Amino acids: CASSYSNSKSQPQHF.

This clone has more than one count but fewer than ten. This chain uses TRBV19 with TRBJ1-1; a weak D match, TRBD1 (6 bases). The V end lost 3 bases, the J end lost 1 base, and 12 bases lay between the germline ends. Looked up from germline, CDR1 is LNHDA and CDR2 is SQIVND (reference sequence). The CDR3 totals 15 residues. The CDR3 loop reads CASSIRQAGNTEAFF. Written as DNA, the CDR3 is TGTGCCAGTAGTATCAGACAGGCTGGGAACACTGAAGCTTTCTTT. Variable domain in full (rest from reference TRBV19 and TRBJ1-1): DGGITQSPKYLFRKEGQNVTLSCEQNLNHDAMYWYRQDPGQGLRLIYYSQIVNDFQKGDIAEGYSVSREKKESFPLTVTSAQKNPTAFYLCASSIRQAGNTEAFFGQGTRLTVV.

The chain employs TRBV28 and TRBJ2-1; TRBD1 aligns across 7 bases. J was trimmed by 8 bases and V by 6 bases; bases with no gene match: 4. This CDR3 spans 12 amino acids. Germline V CDR1 and CDR2: MDHEN, SYDVKM. CDR3 region: CASRTGTHEQFF. CDR3 coding DNA: TGTGCCAGCAGGACAGGGACCCATGAGCAGTTCTTC.

The CDR3 is CASSSGVFGGELFF. The CDR3 region has the DNA TGTGCCAGCAGCTCAGGGGTCTTCGGCGGGGAGCTGTTTTTT. The rearrangement uses TRBV7-2 and TRBJ2-2, with D possibly being TRBD1 (6 bases). This CDR3 is built from 14 residues. CDR1 is SGHTA and CDR2 is FQGNSA in the germline V gene. Trimming stripped 4 bases from V and 7 bases from J, with 13 bases between. The variable domain in full, completed from reference TRBV7-2 and TRBJ2-2, reads GAGVSQSPSNKVTEKGKDVELRCDPISGHTALYWYRQSLGQGLEFLIYFQGNSAPDKSGLPSDRFSAERTGGSVSTLTIQRTQQEDSAVYLCASSSGVFGGELFFGEGSRLTVL.

The CDR3 DNA follows: TGTGCCAGTAGTAAACAGGGGTATGAAAAACTGTTTTTT. Its protein product is CASSKQGYEKLFF. The V gene is TRBV19, the J gene TRBJ1-4, with 7 bases that match TRBD1. Germline V lookup: CDR1 LNHDA, CDR2 SQIVND (reference sequence). With 4 bases clipped from V and 6 bases from J, the junction kept 2 bases outside the gene matches. The CDR3 covers 13 residues.

The chain combines TRBV5-6 with TRBJ1-2, with TRBD1 identical over 7 bases. Trimming at V came to 0 bases and at J to 6 bases, leaving 5 bases not matched to a gene. The CDR3 consists of 14 residues. The germline V gene has CDR1 SGHDT and CDR2 YYEEEE. Here the CDR3 DNA reads TGTGCCAGCAGCTTGGGTCACAGGGGTAATGGCTACACCTTC. Amino acid sequence: CASSLGHRGNGYTF.

CDR3 DNA: TGTGCCAGCAGCTTATTTAAAATTTTGCGGGGGGCCGGCACCGGGGAGCTGTTTTTT. Its translation is CASSLFKILRGAGTGELFF. This chain connects TRBV11-2 to TRBJ2-2; 8 bases line up with TRBD2. There are 19 residues in the CDR3. The ends lost 2 bases at V and 4 bases at J; junction bases unmatched: 15. Germline assignment: CDR1 SGHAT and CDR2 FQNNGV.